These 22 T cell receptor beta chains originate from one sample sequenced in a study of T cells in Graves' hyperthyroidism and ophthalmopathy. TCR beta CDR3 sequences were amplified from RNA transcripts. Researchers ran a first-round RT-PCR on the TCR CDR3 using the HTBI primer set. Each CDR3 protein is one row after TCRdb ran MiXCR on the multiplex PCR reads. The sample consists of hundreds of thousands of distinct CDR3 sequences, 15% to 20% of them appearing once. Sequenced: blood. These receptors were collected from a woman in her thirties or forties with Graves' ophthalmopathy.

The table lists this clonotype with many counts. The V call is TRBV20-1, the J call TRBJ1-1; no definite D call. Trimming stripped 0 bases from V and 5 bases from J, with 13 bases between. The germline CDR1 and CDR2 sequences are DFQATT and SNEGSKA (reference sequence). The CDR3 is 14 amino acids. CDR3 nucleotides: TGCAGTGCTAGAGATCAGGCTGGGGAAACTGAAGCTTTCTTT. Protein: CSARDQAGETEAFF.

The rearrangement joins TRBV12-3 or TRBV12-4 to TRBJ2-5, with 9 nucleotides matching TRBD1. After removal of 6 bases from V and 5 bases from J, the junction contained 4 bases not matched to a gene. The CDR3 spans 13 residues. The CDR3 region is CASSIGTGETQYF. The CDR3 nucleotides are TGTGCCAGCAGCATCGGGACAGGGGAGACCCAGTACTTC.

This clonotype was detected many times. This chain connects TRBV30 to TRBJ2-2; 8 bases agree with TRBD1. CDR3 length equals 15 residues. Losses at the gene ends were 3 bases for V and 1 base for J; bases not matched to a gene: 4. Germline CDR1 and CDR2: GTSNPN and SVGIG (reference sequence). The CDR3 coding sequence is TGTGCCTGGAGCAGAACAGGGGGGAACACCGGGGAGCTGTTTTTT. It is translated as CAWSRTGGNTGELFF.

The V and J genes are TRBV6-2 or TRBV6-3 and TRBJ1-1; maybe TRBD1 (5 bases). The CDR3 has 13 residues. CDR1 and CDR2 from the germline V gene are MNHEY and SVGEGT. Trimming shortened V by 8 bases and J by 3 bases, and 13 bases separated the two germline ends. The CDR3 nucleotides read TGTGCCAGCCAGTTTTCGGGGGACACTGAAGCTTTCTTT. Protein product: CASQFSGDTEAFF.

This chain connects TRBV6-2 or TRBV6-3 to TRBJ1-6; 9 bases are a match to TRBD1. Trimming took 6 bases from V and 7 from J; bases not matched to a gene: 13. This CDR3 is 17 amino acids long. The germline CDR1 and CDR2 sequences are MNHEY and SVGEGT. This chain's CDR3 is CASSFTRDRDRNSPLHF. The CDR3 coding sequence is TGTGCCAGCAGCTTCACCCGGGACAGGGATAGAAATTCACCCCTCCACTTT.

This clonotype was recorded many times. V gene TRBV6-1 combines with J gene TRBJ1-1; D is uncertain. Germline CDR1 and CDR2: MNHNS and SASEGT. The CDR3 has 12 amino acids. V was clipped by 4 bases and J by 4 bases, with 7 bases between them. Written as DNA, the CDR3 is TGTGCCAGCAGTGCTGACGGCACTGAAGCTTTCTTT. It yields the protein CASSADGTEAFF.

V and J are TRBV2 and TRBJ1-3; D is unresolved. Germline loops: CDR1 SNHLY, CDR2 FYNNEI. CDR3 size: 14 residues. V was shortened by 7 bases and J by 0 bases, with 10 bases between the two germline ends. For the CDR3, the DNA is TGTGCCAGCAAGCGGGGTAACTCTGGAAACACCATATATTTT. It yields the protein CASKRGNSGNTIYF.

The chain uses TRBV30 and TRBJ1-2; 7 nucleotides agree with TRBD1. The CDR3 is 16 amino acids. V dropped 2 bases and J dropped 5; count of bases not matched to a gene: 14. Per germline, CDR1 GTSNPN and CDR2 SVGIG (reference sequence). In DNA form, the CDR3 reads TGTGCCTGGAGTAAACAGGGGACAGCCAACCTTTATGGCTACACCTTC. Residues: CAWSKQGTANLYGYTF.

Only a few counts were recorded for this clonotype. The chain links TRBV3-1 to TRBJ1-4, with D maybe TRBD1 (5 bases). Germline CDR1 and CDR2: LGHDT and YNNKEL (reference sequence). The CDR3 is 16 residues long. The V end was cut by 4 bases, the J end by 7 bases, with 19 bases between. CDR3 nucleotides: TGTGCCAGCAGCCGAGATTTGTTAAGGGGAGGTGAAAAACTGTTTTTT. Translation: CASSRDLLRGGEKLFF.

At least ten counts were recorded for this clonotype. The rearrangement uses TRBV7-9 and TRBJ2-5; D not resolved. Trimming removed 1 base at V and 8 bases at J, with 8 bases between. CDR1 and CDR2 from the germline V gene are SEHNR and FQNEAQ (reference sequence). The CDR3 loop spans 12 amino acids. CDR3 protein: CASSLESPTQYF. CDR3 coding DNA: TGTGCCAGCAGCTTAGAAAGCCCTACCCAGTACTTC.

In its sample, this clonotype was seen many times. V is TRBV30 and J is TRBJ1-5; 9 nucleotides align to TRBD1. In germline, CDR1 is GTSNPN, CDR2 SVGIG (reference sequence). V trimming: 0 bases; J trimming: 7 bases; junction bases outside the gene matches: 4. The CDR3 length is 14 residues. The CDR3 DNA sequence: TGTGCCTGGAGTGTCGGACAGGGGTGGCAGCCCCAGCATTTT. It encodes CAWSVGQGWQPQHF.

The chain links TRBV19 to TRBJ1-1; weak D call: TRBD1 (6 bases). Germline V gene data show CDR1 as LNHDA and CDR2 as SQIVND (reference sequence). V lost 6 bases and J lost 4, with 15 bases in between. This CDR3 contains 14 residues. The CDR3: CASRTTGWGTEAFF. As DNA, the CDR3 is TGTGCCAGTAGGACCACAGGGTGGGGCACTGAAGCTTTCTTT.

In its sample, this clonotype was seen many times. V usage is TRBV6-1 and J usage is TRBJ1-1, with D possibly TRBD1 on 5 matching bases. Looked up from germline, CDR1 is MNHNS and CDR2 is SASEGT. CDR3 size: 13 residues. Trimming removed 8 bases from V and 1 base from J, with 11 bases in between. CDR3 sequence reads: CASRLGGNTEAFF. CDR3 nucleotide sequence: TGTGCCAGCCGCTTGGGGGGGAACACTGAAGCTTTCTTT.

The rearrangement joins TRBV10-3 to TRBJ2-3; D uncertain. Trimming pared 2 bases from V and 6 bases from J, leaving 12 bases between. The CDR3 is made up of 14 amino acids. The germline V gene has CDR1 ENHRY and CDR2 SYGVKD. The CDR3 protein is CAISEPLGFDTQYF. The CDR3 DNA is TGTGCCATCAGTGAGCCCCTGGGGTTTGATACGCAGTATTTT.

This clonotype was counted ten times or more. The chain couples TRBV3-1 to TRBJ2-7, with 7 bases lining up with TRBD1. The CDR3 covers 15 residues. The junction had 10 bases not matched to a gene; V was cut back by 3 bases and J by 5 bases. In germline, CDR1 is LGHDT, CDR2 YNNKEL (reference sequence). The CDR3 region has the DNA TGTGCCAGCAGCCACCTGCGACAGGGCGCGGACGAGCAGTACTTC. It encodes CASSHLRQGADEQYF.

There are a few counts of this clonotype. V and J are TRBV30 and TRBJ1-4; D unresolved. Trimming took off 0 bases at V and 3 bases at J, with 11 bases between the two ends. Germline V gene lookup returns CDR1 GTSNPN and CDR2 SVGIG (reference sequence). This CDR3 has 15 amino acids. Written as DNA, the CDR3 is TGTGCCTGGAGTGTACAGCTGGGAGCTAATGAAAAACTGTTTTTT. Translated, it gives CAWSVQLGANEKLFF.

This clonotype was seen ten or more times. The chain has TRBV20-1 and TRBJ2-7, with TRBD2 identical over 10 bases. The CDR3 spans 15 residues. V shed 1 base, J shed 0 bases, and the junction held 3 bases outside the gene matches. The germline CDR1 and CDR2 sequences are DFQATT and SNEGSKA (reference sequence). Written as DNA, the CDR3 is TGCAGTGCTAGAGCCGGGACTAGCGACTCCTACGAGCAGTACTTC. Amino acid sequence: CSARAGTSDSYEQYF.

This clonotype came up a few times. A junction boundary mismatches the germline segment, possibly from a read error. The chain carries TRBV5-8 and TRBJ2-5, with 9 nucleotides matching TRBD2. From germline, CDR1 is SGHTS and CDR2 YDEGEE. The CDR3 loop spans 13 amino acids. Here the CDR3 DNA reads TGTGCCAGCAGCCCCGACGCTAGCGGGGTGGTCCACTTC. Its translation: CASSPDASGVVHF.

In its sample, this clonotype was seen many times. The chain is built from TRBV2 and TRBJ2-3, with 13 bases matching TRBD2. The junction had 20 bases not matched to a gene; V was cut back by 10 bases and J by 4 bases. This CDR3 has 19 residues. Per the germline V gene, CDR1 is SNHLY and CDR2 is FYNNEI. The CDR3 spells CATKSKGTSGNTRPDTQYF. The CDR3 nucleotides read TGTGCCACCAAGTCCAAAGGGACTAGCGGGAACACCCGCCCAGATACGCAGTATTTT.

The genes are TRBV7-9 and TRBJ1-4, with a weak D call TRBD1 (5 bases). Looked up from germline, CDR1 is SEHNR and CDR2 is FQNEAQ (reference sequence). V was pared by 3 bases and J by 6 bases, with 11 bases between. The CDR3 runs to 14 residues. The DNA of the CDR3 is TGTGCCAGCAGCTTCGGGGGGAGTTATGAAAAACTGTTTTTT. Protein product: CASSFGGSYEKLFF.

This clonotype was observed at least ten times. DNA for the CDR3: TGTGCCAGCAGCTCCTGGGCAGTGAGGGAGACCCAGTACTTC. It encodes CASSSWAVRETQYF. The J gene is TRBJ2-5, the V gene TRBV11-2; D remains unclear. The germline V gene has CDR1 SGHAT and CDR2 FQNNGV. The CDR3 extends over 14 amino acids. V lost 4 bases and J 5 bases, leaving 14 bases between the germline ends.

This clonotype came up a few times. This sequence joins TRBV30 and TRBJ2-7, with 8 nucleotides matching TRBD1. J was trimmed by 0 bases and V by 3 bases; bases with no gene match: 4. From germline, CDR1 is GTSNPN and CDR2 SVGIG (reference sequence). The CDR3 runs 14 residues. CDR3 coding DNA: TGTGCCTGGAGGGGACAGGCGAACTCCTACGAGCAGTACTTC. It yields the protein CAWRGQANSYEQYF.